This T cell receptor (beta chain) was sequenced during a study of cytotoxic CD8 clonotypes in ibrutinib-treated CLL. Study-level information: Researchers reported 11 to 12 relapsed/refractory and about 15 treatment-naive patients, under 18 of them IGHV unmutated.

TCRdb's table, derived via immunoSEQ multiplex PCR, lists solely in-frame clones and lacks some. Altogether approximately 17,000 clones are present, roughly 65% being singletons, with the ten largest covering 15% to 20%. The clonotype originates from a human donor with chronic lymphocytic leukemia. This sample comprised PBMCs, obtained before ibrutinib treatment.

The CDR3 is CASSFRPSGGHNEQFF. The CDR3 DNA follows: TGTGCCAGCAGCTTTCGACCTAGCGGGGGGCACAATGAGCAGTTCTTC. The gene calls are TRBV11-3 and TRBJ2-1; 11 bases agree with TRBD2. Per germline, CDR1 SGHNT and CDR2 YENEEA. CDR3 size: 16 residues. After removal of 3 bases from V and 5 bases from J, the junction contained 6 bases not matched to a gene.